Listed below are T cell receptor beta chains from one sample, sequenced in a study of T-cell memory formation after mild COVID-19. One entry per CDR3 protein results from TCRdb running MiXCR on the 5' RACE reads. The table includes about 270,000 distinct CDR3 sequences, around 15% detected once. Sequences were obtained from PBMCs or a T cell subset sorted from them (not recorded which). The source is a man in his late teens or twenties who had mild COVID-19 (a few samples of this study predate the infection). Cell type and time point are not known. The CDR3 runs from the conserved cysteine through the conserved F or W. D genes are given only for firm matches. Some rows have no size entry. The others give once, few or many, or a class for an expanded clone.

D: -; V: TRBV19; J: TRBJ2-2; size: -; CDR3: CALRITNTGELFF; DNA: TGTGCCCTCCGGATTACGAACACCGGGGAGCTGTTTTTT
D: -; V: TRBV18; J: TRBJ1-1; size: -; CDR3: CASSPTPGRDTEAFF; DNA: TGTGCCAGCTCACCAACCCCAGGGAGGGACACTGAAGCTTTCTTT
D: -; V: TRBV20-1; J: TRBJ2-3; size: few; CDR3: CSAPGGSTDTQYF; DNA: TGCAGTGCTCCCGGGGGAAGCACAGATACGCAGTATTTT
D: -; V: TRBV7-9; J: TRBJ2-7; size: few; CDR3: CASSFPQGVGGYEQYF; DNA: TGTGCCAGCAGCTTCCCCCAGGGGGTCGGGGGCTACGAGCAGTACTTC
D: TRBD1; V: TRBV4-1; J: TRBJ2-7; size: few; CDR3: CASSQVQGAIYEQYF; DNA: TGCGCCAGCAGCCAAGTCCAGGGGGCGATCTACGAGCAGTACTTC
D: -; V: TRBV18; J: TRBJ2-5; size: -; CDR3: CASSPGALLETQYF; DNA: TGTGCCAGCTCACCCGGGGCCCTACTCGAGACCCAGTACTTC
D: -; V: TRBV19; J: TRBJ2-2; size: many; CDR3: CATSGTANTGELFF; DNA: TGTGCCACCTCGGGGACCGCGAACACCGGGGAGCTGTTTTTT
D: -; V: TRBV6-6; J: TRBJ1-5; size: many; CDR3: CASGPSDSNQPQHF; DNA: TGTGCCAGCGGACCCTCGGATAGCAATCAGCCCCAGCATTTT
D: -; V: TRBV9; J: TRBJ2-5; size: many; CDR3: CASSVSGEGETQYF; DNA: TGTGCCAGCAGCGTCTCAGGGGAGGGAGAGACCCAGTACTTC
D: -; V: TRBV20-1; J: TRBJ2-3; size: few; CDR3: CSATSQIAHTDTQYF; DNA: TGCAGTGCGACGAGTCAAATAGCGCACACAGATACGCAGTATTTT
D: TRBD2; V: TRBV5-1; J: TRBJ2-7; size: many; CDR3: CASSLRLAGEQYF; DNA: TGCGCCAGCAGCTTACGACTAGCGGGCGAGCAGTACTTC
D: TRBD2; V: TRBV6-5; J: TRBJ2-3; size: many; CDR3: CASSYRRGKKSGGRTDTQYF; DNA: TGTGCCAGCAGTTACCGACGAGGCAAGAAAAGCGGGGGCCGAACAGATACGCAGTATTTT
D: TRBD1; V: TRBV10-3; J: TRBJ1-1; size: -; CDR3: CGSGQGRSPNTEAFF; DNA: TGTGGATCGGGACAGGGTAGGTCCCCGAACACTGAAGCTTTCTTT
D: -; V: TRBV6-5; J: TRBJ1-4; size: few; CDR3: CASSYSAGEDEKLFF; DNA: TGTGCCAGCAGTTACAGCGCGGGCGAAGATGAAAAACTGTTTTTT
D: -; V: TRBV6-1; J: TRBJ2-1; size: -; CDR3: CATRRGQSSYNEQFF; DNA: TGTGCCACCCGGCGGGGACAGAGCTCCTACAATGAGCAGTTCTTC
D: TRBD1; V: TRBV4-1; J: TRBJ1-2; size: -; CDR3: CASSLRTGGSYGYTF; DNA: TGCGCCAGCAGCCTCAGGACAGGGGGCAGCTATGGCTACACCTTC
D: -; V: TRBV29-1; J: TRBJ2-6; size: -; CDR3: CSVDSPSGANVLTF; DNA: TGCAGCGTTGACAGCCCCTCTGGGGCCAACGTCCTGACTTTC
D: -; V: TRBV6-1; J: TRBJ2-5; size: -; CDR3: CASSDSPQTQYF; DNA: TGTGCCAGCAGTGATAGTCCGCAGACCCAGTACTTC
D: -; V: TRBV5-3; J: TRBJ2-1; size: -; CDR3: CARSLPGPNEQFF; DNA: TGTGCCAGAAGCTTGCCAGGGCCGAATGAGCAGTTCTTC
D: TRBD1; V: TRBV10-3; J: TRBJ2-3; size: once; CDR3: CAISDPYRGPDTQYF; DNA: TGTGCCATCAGTGACCCTTACAGGGGGCCAGATACGCAGTATTTT
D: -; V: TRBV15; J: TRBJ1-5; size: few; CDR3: CATSRDTQPQHF; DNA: TGTGCCACCAGCAGAGACACACAGCCCCAGCATTTT
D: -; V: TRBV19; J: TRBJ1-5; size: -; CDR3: CASGPTVYSNQPQHF; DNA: TGTGCCAGTGGCCCGACCGTCTATAGCAATCAGCCCCAGCATTTT
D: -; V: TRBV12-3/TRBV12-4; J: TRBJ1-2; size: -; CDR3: CASSFGRGDIYGYTF; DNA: TGTGCCAGCAGTTTCGGAAGGGGGGATATCTATGGCTACACCTTC
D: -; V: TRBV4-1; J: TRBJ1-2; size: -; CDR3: CASSQDPRQSGGYTF; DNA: TGCGCCAGCAGCCAAGATCCGAGGCAGTCTGGTGGCTACACCTTC
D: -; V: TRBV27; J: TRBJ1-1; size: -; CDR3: CASREGHFRRRANTEAFF; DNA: TGTGCCAGCAGGGAGGGACATTTCCGGCGTAGGGCGAACACTGAAGCTTTCTTT
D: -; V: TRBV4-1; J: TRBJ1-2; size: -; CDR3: CASSQGFRGYGYTF; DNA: TGCGCCAGCAGCCAAGGGTTTCGGGGGTACGGCTACACCTTC
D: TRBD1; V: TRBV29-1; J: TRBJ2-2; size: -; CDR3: CSANGQGGKTGELFF; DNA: TGCAGCGCTAACGGACAGGGAGGTAAAACCGGGGAGCTGTTTTTT
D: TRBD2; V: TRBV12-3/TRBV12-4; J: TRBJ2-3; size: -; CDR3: CASSFQRGGHNTQYF; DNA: TGTGCCAGCAGTTTTCAGCGGGGGGGACACAATACGCAGTATTTT
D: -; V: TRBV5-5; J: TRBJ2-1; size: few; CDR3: CASSSRTTFNEQFF; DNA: TGTGCCAGCAGCTCGCGGACAACGTTCAATGAGCAGTTCTTC
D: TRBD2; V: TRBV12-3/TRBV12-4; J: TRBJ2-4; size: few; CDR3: CASSLGEGRAAKNIQYF; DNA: TGTGCCAGCAGTTTGGGGGAGGGAAGGGCAGCCAAAAACATTCAGTACTTC
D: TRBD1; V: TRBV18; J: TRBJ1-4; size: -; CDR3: CASSQQGTLEKLFF; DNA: TGTGCCAGCTCACAACAGGGGACATTGGAAAAACTGTTTTTT
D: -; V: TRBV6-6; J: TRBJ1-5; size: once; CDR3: CATSPPQHF; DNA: TGTGCCACCTCCCCTCCCCAGCATTTT
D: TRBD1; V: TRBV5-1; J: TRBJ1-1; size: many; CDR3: CASSVGQGAHGDTEAFF; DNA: TGCGCCAGCAGCGTTGGACAGGGGGCTCATGGTGACACTGAAGCTTTCTTT
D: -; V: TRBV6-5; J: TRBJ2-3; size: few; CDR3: CASSYTGALMDTQYF; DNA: TGTGCCAGCAGTTACACGGGGGCCCTAATGGATACGCAGTATTTT
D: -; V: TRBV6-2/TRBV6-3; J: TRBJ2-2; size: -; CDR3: CASSYADTGELFF; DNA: TGTGCCAGCAGTTACGCGGACACCGGGGAGCTGTTTTTT
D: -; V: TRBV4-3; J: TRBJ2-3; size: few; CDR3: CASSQDRGPDTQYF; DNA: TGCGCCAGCAGCCAAGATCGGGGGCCGGATACGCAGTATTTT
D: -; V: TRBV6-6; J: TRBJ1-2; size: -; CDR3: CASTSRDTYGYTF; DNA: TGTGCCAGCACCTCTCGGGATACCTATGGCTACACCTTC
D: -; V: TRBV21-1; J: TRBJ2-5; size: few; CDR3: CAREGQRKAQYF; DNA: TGTGCCAGGGAGGGACAGCGCAAGGCCCAGTACTTC
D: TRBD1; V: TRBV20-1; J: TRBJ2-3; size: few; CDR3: CSAPGQGRTDTQYF; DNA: TGCAGTGCTCCGGGACAGGGGAGGACAGATACGCAGTATTTT
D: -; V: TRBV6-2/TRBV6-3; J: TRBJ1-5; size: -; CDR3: CASNSGGQPQHF; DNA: TGTGCCAGCAATTCGGGAGGTCAGCCCCAGCATTTT
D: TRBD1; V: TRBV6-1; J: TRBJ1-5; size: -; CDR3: CASSEGTGYGRDQPQHF; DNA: TGTGCCAGCAGTGAAGGGACAGGGTATGGTCGCGATCAGCCCCAGCATTTT
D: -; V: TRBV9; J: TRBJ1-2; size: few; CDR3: CASSVDPSRYTF; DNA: TGTGCCAGCAGCGTAGACCCGAGCCGCTACACCTTC
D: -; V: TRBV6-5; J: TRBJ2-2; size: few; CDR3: CASRPDWNTGELFF; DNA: TGTGCCAGCAGACCGGATTGGAACACCGGGGAGCTGTTTTTT
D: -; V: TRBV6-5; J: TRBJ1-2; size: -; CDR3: CASSYSTPGARGYTF; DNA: TGTGCCAGCAGTTACTCGACCCCAGGGGCTAGGGGCTACACCTTC